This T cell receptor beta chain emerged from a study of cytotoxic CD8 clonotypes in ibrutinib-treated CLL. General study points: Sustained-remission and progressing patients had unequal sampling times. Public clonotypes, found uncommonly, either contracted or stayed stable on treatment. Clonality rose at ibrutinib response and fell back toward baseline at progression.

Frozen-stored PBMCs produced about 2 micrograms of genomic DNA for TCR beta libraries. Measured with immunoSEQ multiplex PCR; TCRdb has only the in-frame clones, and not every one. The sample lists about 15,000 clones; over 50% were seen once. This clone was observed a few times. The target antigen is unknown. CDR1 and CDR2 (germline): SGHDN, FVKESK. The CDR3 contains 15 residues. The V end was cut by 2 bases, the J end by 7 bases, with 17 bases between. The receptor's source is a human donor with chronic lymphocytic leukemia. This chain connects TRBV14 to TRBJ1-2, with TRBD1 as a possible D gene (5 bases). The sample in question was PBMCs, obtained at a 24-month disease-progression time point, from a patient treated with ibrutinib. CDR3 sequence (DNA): TGTGCCAGCAGCCAAATCGGCAGGGAAATTCGTGGCTACACCTTC. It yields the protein CASSQIGREIRGYTF.